This T cell receptor (beta chain) was profiled in a study of cytomegalovirus exposure and HLA in healthy donors. Study context: A preliminary data release comprised approximately 85 million unique TCRs obtained from HLA-typed donors.

V lost 3 bases and J 0 bases, leaving 12 bases between the germline ends. The CDR3 covers 16 residues. CDR1 is KGHSH, CDR2 LQKENI, per germline. The study's findings and limits: In an earlier analysis, most TCR beta V segments were productive about 87% or about 30% of the time. It was confirmed in vitro that a few of the CMV-associated chains were specific for CMV antigens. Clonal expansion, a later analysis showed, was greater in HLA-associated TCR beta chains than in equally common others.

Use of 60 Vbeta and 13 Jbeta primers characterized the PCR. Clones were read by immunoSEQ multiplex PCR, and TCRdb kept only the in-frame ones, dropping some. The table lists some 97,000 clones, around three quarters of them singletons. A note on this clone: Its cognate antigen is unknown.

The clonotype comes from a female donor in good health and CMV-seropositive. The sequenced sample consisted of PBMCs. This rearrangement joins TRBV18 to TRBJ1-3; D may be TRBD1 (5 bases). Here the CDR3 reads CASSPTGTSSGNTIYF. CDR3 sequence (DNA): TGTGCCAGCTCACCCACAGGCACCAGCTCTGGAAACACCATATATTTT.